The sequence of this T cell receptor (beta chain) was determined in a study of tumor and adjacent non-tumor tissue in lung cancer. Turning to the study itself: The patients, 10 to 11 men and 4 to 6 women, were roughly 31 to 80 with stage I to III disease. On average, productive TCRbeta reads reached 4 million to 5 million per sample. Study-wide results and limits: TCR diversity was significantly greater in tumor than normal lung tissue.

TCRbeta libraries were built with three rounds of nested PCR, modified from ARM-PCR. TCRdb passed the multiplex PCR reads through MiXCR, listing each CDR3 protein once. The sample lists tens of thousands of distinct CDR3 sequences, less than 85% occurring once. For this clonotype: No antigen is known for it. A junction end diverges from the germline sequence, so it may reflect a read error.

This sample's RNA came from whole unsorted tissue. More than 3 cm separated this lung sample from the edge of the tumor. Chemotherapy-naive patients with new lung cancer underwent thoracic surgery in China, August–November 2014. The CDR3 is 12 residues long. Germline CDR1 SGHNT, CDR2 YENEEA. This receptor was taken from a man in his sixties or seventies with non-small cell lung cancer. The chain is built from TRBV11-3 and TRBJ2-7; D gene uncertain. Sequencing used distant non-tumor lung tissue. The CDR3 nucleotides read TGTGCCAGCAGCTTAGTTCCGTATGAGCAATACTTC. Amino acids: CASSLVPYEQYF.